This T cell receptor beta chain was obtained from a study of control samples from healthy donors and cancer patients. This table comes from immunoSEQ multiplex PCR, and its TCRdb copy is limited to in-frame clones, with some not included. The table records roughly 150,000 clones, approximately 93% of them present only once. This clone appeared a few times. The sequencing sample was made of blood. The receptor was derived from a man aged 18 to 30 in good health.

The CDR3 nucleotides read TGTGCCTGGACCATGGGAGCGGGGGGTAATGAGCAGTTCTTC. Amino acid sequence: CAWTMGAGGNEQFF. The V gene is TRBV30, the J gene TRBJ2-1; 9 bases are a match to TRBD2. The V gene's germline CDR1 is GTSNPN and CDR2 SVGIG (reference sequence). Unmatched junction bases numbered 8, after V lost 4 bases and J lost 7 bases. This CDR3 region has 14 residues.